The T cell receptor beta chain described here comes from a study of CD8+ T cells in alopecia areata (dated by TCRdb to between 2018 and 2020). Broadly, across the study: Treated patients were enrolled in an open-label pilot trial of oral tofacitinib at 5 to 10 mg twice daily for moderate-to-severe alopecia areata. Biopsies were taken from tofacitinib-treated patients at baseline and again at 4 and 24 weeks into treatment, and several of those patients also had a later scalp biopsy. On the human side, TCRbeta sequencing was run on scalp tissue and on sorted CD4+ and CD8+ peripheral blood T cells from healthy controls and from alopecia areata patients with either patchy or totalis/universalis disease. immunoSEQ multiplex PCR using 35 Vbeta forward primers and 13 Jbeta reverse primers was used to amplify TCRbeta CDR3 regions. Scalp clonality was compared across normal scalp (n=4), patchy alopecia areata scalp (n=8), and alopecia totalis/universalis scalp (n=8). In both human patients and the C3H/HeJ mouse model, the study applied high-throughput TCRbeta sequencing to look at T cell clonal expansion in alopecia areata. Tofacitinib was given for 6 to 18 months, followed by 6 months of follow-up off drug to assess delayed response and recurrence. RNA came from the PAXgene miRNA kit for fixed scalp, the miRNeasy kit for PBMCs, and the RNeasy kit for mouse skin. For the treated patients, the SALT score, which quantifies what percentage of scalp surface area is affected, served as the measure of disease severity. The paper as a whole reports these results and caveats: Higher clonality and more expanded CD8+ clones were observed in lesional scalp than in normal scalp, particularly in alopecia totalis/universalis, a finding suggestive of antigenic drive. Resident alphabeta T cells in normal human skin are also sequenced, complicating scalp TCR repertoire analysis, unlike mouse skin dominated by gammadelta T cells. Many expanded lesional clones were found to persist in scalp and blood during tofacitinib treatment, and relapse after treatment cessation may be partly explained by this persistence. Shared TCR sequences between patients were less evident than in mice, which may be partly attributable to HLA diversity in the patient population. Because the treated cohort was small and had just a single nonresponder, larger studies are needed to establish links between baseline CD8+ expansion and response. Tofacitinib significantly decreased scalp clonality and the number of expanded CD8+ clones among the top 100 scalp clones.

The library was obtained by the immunoSEQ multiplex PCR assay. For TCR sequencing, RNA was extracted from every sample and reverse transcribed into cDNA to serve as template. SuperScript III was used to make first-strand cDNA, primed with a 2:1 mix of oligo-dT and random hexamers. A synthetic immune receptor repertoire was used to gauge amplification bias, and whatever bias remained was removed computationally. The original methods were these. Raw reads were preprocessed for error removal, and CDR3 was defined according to IMGT conventions as running from the conserved cysteine to phenylalanine. Clonality was calculated as 1 minus Shannon entropy normalized by log2 of the number of productive unique TCRs. Whether each scalp clone was CD4 or CD8 was inferred by checking scalp TCRbeta sequences against the CD4 and CD8 repertoires from sorted blood. TCRdb mirrors the immuneACCESS table, restricted to in-frame sequences. Some clones are absent from its copies; in checked studies, under half trace to an unresolved V gene, and the reason for the others is unknown. D and trimming come from the DNA, and the V and J calls and clone size come from that table. The sample has tens of thousands of clones on record, more than 65% of them singletons. The top ten clones comprise roughly 17% of the sample.

Reading from cysteine to phenylalanine, the CDR3 counts 15 amino acids. Just CDR3 DNA is preserved here, 45 bases in frame from base 1. CDR1 and CDR2, per the germline V gene (reference sequence), are SGHKS and YYEKEE. V and J lose 8 bases and 1 base, and a span of 18 bases separates them. Regarding this clone: What antigen it recognizes has not been identified. The sample holds no much larger clone one base away, and base qualities are not on file.

The treatment or condition label for this specimen denotes: oral pan-JAK inhibitor, 5-10 mg twice daily. Lesional scalp punch biopsies and peripheral blood were collected from alopecia areata patients. PBMCs were isolated by density centrifugation and stained for CD3, CD4 and CD8, after which CD4+ and CD8+ T cells were sorted on a FACSAria. The chain is encoded by TRBV5-5 joined to TRBJ2-5; TRBD2 might be the D gene, on 5 matching bases. This receptor was identified in a human donor with alopecia areata. Sequenced material: CD8+ T cells sorted from blood, taken around week 42, from a patient treated with tofacitinib. In nucleotide form, the sequence is TGTGCCAGTCAGCACGTCGGGAATATCCAAGAGACCCAGTACTTC. Its protein is CASQHVGNIQETQYF.